This T cell receptor beta chain was identified in a study of cytomegalovirus exposure and HLA in healthy donors. Study in general: For the approximately 420 genotyped donors, 75% to 90% fell within the Caucasian-associated ancestry cluster. Regarding the study as a whole: Cytomegalovirus status was reportedly diagnosed by the classifier with high sensitivity and specificity. An assumption of roughly uniform sequencing depth across donors underlay the presence/absence analyses.

Concerning this clone itself: Its target is not known. In the same sample, other DNA sequences code for this CDR3.

The ends lost 6 bases at V and 4 bases at J; junction bases unmatched: 4. The CDR3 runs to 15 residues. Germline lookup yields CDR1 SGHTA and CDR2 FQGNSA. Both 60 Vbeta primers and 13 Jbeta primers went into the PCR. Assay: immunoSEQ multiplex PCR; the TCRdb copy retains only in-frame clones and omits some. Here the sample spans approximately 290,000 clones, about 80% being singletons. Sequencing used PBMCs. The chain combines TRBV7-2 with TRBJ2-3, with 13 bases aligning to TRBD2. This receptor was taken from a girl aged 2-10 years in good health and CMV-seronegative. CDR3 region: CASSLLAGGPDTQYF. CDR3 nucleotide sequence: TGTGCCAGCAGTTTACTAGCGGGAGGGCCAGATACGCAGTATTTT. Full variable domain (remainder filled in from reference TRBV7-2 and TRBJ2-3): GAGVSQSPSNKVTEKGKDVELRCDPISGHTALYWYRQSLGQGLEFLIYFQGNSAPDKSGLPSDRFSAERTGGSVSTLTIQRTQQEDSAVYLCASSLLAGGPDTQYFGPGTRLTVL.